The clone carrying this T cell receptor (beta chain) was counted once. Its cognate antigen is unknown. Participants with HIV, all of them, were treated in the United States. Cryopreserved PBMC samples of about 0.95-10 million cells were used for DNA extraction. The sample comes from a study of long-term antiretroviral therapy in people with HIV. The CDR3 contains 15 residues. V lost 0 bases and J 0 bases, leaving 6 bases between the germline ends. From germline, CDR1 is LNHNV and CDR2 YYDKDF (reference sequence). At the survey level, the v3.0 immunoSEQ assay was run. The table came from immunoSEQ multiplex PCR; TCRdb's copy has only in-frame clones and leaves some out. The table lists tens of thousands of clones, about nine tenths of them singletons. Broader study findings: Relative to transplant donor controls, diversity remained lower despite increasing after ART. Relative to control repertoires, HIV repertoires exhibited narrower CDR3 length ranges.

This receptor was obtained from a man aged 45-60 years with HIV. The sequenced sample was unsorted PBMCs, obtained roughly 5 years before starting antiretroviral therapy. J is TRBJ1-3 and V is TRBV15; D unresolved. CDR3 amino acids: CATSRDTYSGNTIYF. The CDR3 nucleotides read TGTGCCACCAGCAGAGATACCTACTCTGGAAACACCATATATTTT. Based on the CDR3 plus reference TRBV15 and TRBJ1-3, the full variable domain is DAMVIQNPRYQVTQFGKPVTLSCSQTLNHNVMYWYQQKSSQAPKLLFHYYDKDFNNEADTPDNFQSRRPNTSFCFLDIRSPGLGDTAMYLCATSRDTYSGNTIYFGEGSWLTVV.